Listed below are T cell receptor beta chains from one sample, sequenced in a study of spatial heterogeneity in lung cancer. TCRdb recomputed calls from the 5' RACE reads with MiXCR, one row per CDR3 protein. This sample has some 28,000 distinct CDR3 sequences, with about 8.1% found just once. The sample here was PBMCs, taken at surgery. These receptors originate from a female donor with early-stage non-small cell lung cancer. CDR3s include the opening cysteine and the closing phenylalanine or tryptophan. Fields, in order: CDR3 protein, CDR3 DNA, D gene, V gene, J gene, clone size. A D gene is named only where the DNA matches it firmly. Clone size is shown for a subset of rows, as once, few, many or a class of expanded clone.

CDR3 protein: CASSKQGEGTEAFF
CDR3 DNA: TGTGCCAGCTCAAAACAGGGGGAGGGCACTGAAGCTTTCTTT
D gene: TRBD1
V gene: TRBV18
J gene: TRBJ1-1
clone size: many

CDR3 protein: CASSLQGITGELFF
CDR3 DNA: TGTGCCAGCAGCTTGCAGGGGATCACCGGGGAGCTGTTTTTT
D gene: .
V gene: TRBV7-3
J gene: TRBJ2-2
clone size: few

CDR3 protein: CASLPRGLNTEAFF
CDR3 DNA: TGTGCCAGCCTCCCACGAGGGCTGAACACTGAAGCTTTCTTT
D gene: .
V gene: TRBV7-2
J gene: TRBJ1-1
clone size: many

CDR3 protein: CASSLTSGSEQYF
CDR3 DNA: TGTGCCAGCAGCTTAACGTCGGGGTCGGAGCAGTACTTC
D gene: .
V gene: TRBV7-3
J gene: TRBJ2-7
clone size: few

CDR3 protein: CASSFPTHTSGKNTGELFF
CDR3 DNA: TGTGCCAGCAGCTTCCCGACACATACTAGCGGGAAGAACACCGGGGAGCTGTTTTTT
D gene: TRBD2
V gene: TRBV11-3
J gene: TRBJ2-2
clone size: .

CDR3 protein: CSAELASYNEQFF
CDR3 DNA: TGCAGTGCTGAATTAGCGTCCTACAATGAGCAGTTCTTC
D gene: .
V gene: TRBV20-1
J gene: TRBJ2-1
clone size: .

CDR3 protein: CASSLVDQPPETQYF
CDR3 DNA: TGTGCCAGCAGCTTAGTGGACCAACCCCCAGAGACCCAGTACTTC
D gene: .
V gene: TRBV11-3
J gene: TRBJ2-5
clone size: .

CDR3 protein: CASWSGETQYF
CDR3 DNA: TGTGCCAGCTGGTCGGGAGAGACCCAGTACTTC
D gene: .
V gene: TRBV5-5
J gene: TRBJ2-5
clone size: many

CDR3 protein: CASSLRGRGASKGTEAFF
CDR3 DNA: TGTGCCAGCAGCTTGCGTGGCAGGGGCGCTTCCAAGGGGACTGAAGCTTTCTTT
D gene: .
V gene: TRBV5-4
J gene: TRBJ1-1
clone size: many

CDR3 protein: CSVRRTEAYEQYF
CDR3 DNA: TGCAGCGTCAGAAGGACAGAGGCCTACGAGCAGTACTTC
D gene: .
V gene: TRBV29-1
J gene: TRBJ2-7
clone size: many

CDR3 protein: CSASSRQGSQPQHF
CDR3 DNA: TGCAGTGCTAGTTCCAGACAGGGGAGCCAGCCCCAGCATTTT
D gene: TRBD1
V gene: TRBV20-1
J gene: TRBJ1-5
clone size: many

CDR3 protein: CASSLVGDTQYF
CDR3 DNA: TGCGCCAGCAGCTTGGTGGGAGATACGCAGTATTTT
D gene: .
V gene: TRBV5-1
J gene: TRBJ2-3
clone size: .

CDR3 protein: CASSSRRIQGPYSNQPQHF
CDR3 DNA: TGTGCCAGCAGTTCGAGACGAATACAGGGACCATATAGCAATCAGCCCCAGCATTTT
D gene: .
V gene: TRBV28
J gene: TRBJ1-5
clone size: many

CDR3 protein: CASSNSGRALDQQFF
CDR3 DNA: TGTGCCAGCTCTAATAGCGGGAGGGCCCTCGATCAGCAGTTCTTC
D gene: TRBD2
V gene: TRBV18
J gene: TRBJ2-1
clone size: .

CDR3 protein: CSAIRLAGKETQYF
CDR3 DNA: TGCAGTGCTATTCGACTAGCGGGGAAAGAGACCCAGTACTTC
D gene: TRBD2
V gene: TRBV20-1
J gene: TRBJ2-5
clone size: few

CDR3 protein: CASSQFVGGPTEAFF
CDR3 DNA: TGTGCCAGCAGCCAATTTGTTGGGGGGCCCACTGAAGCTTTCTTT
D gene: .
V gene: TRBV3-1
J gene: TRBJ1-1
clone size: many

CDR3 protein: CASSSSGTGGGEQYF
CDR3 DNA: TGTGCCAGCAGTTCCTCCGGGACAGGGGGAGGCGAGCAGTACTTC
D gene: TRBD1
V gene: TRBV28
J gene: TRBJ2-7
clone size: .

CDR3 protein: CASSQRPLAGEQFF
CDR3 DNA: TGTGCCAGCAGCCAACGGCCCCTTGCTGGTGAGCAGTTCTTC
D gene: .
V gene: TRBV11-3
J gene: TRBJ2-1
clone size: .

CDR3 protein: CSARTSGRALSTEQYF
CDR3 DNA: TGCAGTGCTAGGACCAGCGGGAGGGCCCTGAGTACCGAGCAGTACTTC
D gene: TRBD2
V gene: TRBV20-1
J gene: TRBJ2-7
clone size: many

CDR3 protein: CASSPPPRWREGLSWETQYF
CDR3 DNA: TGCGCCAGCAGCCCCCCGCCGAGGTGGCGGGAGGGCCTTTCTTGGGAGACCCAGTACTTC
D gene: TRBD2
V gene: TRBV4-1
J gene: TRBJ2-5
clone size: few

CDR3 protein: CASSESQGNLAEQFF
CDR3 DNA: TGTGCCAGCAGTGAAAGTCAGGGGAACCTCGCTGAGCAGTTCTTC
D gene: .
V gene: TRBV2
J gene: TRBJ2-1
clone size: many

CDR3 protein: CASSLVLNEKLFF
CDR3 DNA: TGTGCCAGCAGCTTAGTCTTAAATGAAAAACTGTTTTTT
D gene: .
V gene: TRBV11-2
J gene: TRBJ1-4
clone size: many

CDR3 protein: CASSLRRVKYNEQFF
CDR3 DNA: TGTGCCAGCAGTTTACGCCGCGTGAAATACAATGAGCAGTTCTTC
D gene: .
V gene: TRBV27
J gene: TRBJ2-1
clone size: .

CDR3 protein: CASSFPGAEAFF
CDR3 DNA: TGTGCCAGCAGCTTCCCCGGAGCTGAAGCTTTCTTT
D gene: .
V gene: TRBV5-6
J gene: TRBJ1-1
clone size: many

CDR3 protein: CASSFRVKTEAFF
CDR3 DNA: TGTGCCAGCAGTTTTAGGGTAAAGACTGAAGCTTTCTTT
D gene: .
V gene: TRBV12-3/TRBV12-4
J gene: TRBJ1-1
clone size: many

CDR3 protein: CASSYSGQGRMSTNEKLFF
CDR3 DNA: TGTGCCAGCAGTTACTCGGGACAGGGAAGGATGTCAACTAATGAAAAACTGTTTTTT
D gene: TRBD1
V gene: TRBV6-6
J gene: TRBJ1-4
clone size: few

CDR3 protein: CASSQNLAGEQFF
CDR3 DNA: TGTGCCAGCAGCCAGAACTTAGCGGGAGAGCAGTTCTTC
D gene: TRBD2
V gene: TRBV3-1
J gene: TRBJ2-1
clone size: many

CDR3 protein: CASSDPSGGTDTQYF
CDR3 DNA: TGTGCCAGCAGTGACCCTAGCGGGGGCACAGATACGCAGTATTTT
D gene: TRBD2
V gene: TRBV2
J gene: TRBJ2-3
clone size: .

CDR3 protein: CASSHTRDLAYTDTQYF
CDR3 DNA: TGTGCCAGCAGTCATACCCGAGACTTAGCCTACACAGATACGCAGTATTTT
D gene: .
V gene: TRBV27
J gene: TRBJ2-3
clone size: many

CDR3 protein: CASSWGRMNTEAFF
CDR3 DNA: TGTGCCAGCAGCTGGGGGCGGATGAACACTGAAGCTTTCTTT
D gene: .
V gene: TRBV5-6
J gene: TRBJ1-1
clone size: many

CDR3 protein: CASSLGTDNYGYTF
CDR3 DNA: TGCGCCAGCAGCTTGGGGACCGACAACTATGGCTACACCTTC
D gene: .
V gene: TRBV5-1
J gene: TRBJ1-2
clone size: medium-sized

CDR3 protein: CASSLRGIGNSPLHF
CDR3 DNA: TGTGCCAGCAGTTTACGAGGAATCGGTAATTCACCCCTCCACTTT
D gene: .
V gene: TRBV28
J gene: TRBJ1-6
clone size: few

CDR3 protein: CAWGHVENTEAFF
CDR3 DNA: TGTGCCTGGGGCCACGTAGAGAACACTGAAGCTTTCTTT
D gene: .
V gene: TRBV30
J gene: TRBJ1-1
clone size: many

CDR3 protein: CASSPLTSQETQYF
CDR3 DNA: TGTGCCAGCAGCCCCTTGACGAGCCAAGAGACCCAGTACTTC
D gene: .
V gene: TRBV12-3/TRBV12-4
J gene: TRBJ2-5
clone size: .

CDR3 protein: CASSGQNTEAFF
CDR3 DNA: TGCGCCAGCAGTGGGCAGAACACTGAAGCTTTCTTT
D gene: .
V gene: TRBV10-2
J gene: TRBJ1-1
clone size: many